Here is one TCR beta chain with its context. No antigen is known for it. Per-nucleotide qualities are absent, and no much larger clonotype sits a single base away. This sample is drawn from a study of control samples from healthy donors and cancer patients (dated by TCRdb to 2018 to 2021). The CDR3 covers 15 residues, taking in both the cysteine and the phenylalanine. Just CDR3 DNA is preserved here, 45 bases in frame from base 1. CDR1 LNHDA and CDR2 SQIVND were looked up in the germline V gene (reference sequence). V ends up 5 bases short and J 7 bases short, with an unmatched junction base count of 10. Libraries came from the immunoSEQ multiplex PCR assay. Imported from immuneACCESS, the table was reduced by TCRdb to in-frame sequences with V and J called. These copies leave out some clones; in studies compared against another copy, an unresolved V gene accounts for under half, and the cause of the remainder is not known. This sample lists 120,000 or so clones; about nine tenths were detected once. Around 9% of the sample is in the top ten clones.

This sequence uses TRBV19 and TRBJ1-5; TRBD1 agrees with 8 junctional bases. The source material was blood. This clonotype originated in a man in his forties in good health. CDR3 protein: CASSPRDRSQQPQHF. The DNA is TGTGCCAGTAGTCCTCGGGACAGGTCACAGCAGCCCCAGCATTTT.